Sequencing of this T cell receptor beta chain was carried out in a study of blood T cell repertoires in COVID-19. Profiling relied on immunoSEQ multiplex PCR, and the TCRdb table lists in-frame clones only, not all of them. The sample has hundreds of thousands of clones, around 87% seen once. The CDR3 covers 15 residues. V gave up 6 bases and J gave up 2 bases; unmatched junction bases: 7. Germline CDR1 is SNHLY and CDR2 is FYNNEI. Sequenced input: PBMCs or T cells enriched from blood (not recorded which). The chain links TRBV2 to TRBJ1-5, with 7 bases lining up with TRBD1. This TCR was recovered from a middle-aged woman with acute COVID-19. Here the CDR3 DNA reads TGTGCCAGCAGAAAGACAGGGTGGGGCAATCAGCCCCAGCATTTT. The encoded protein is CASRKTGWGNQPQHF.